One and the same sample provided the 7 T cell receptor beta chains below, sequenced in a study of a mutant IDH1 vaccine in newly diagnosed glioma. Their recognized antigens are unknown. Time point in this sample: week 23, last vaccination. Vaccination comprised doses that each held 300 ug of mutant IDH1 20-mer peptide, plus topical imiquimod. The method was immunoSEQ multiplex PCR; TCRdb's version includes in-frame clones alone and lacks a portion of them. The sample records approximately 79,000 clones, approximately 85% being singletons. Sequenced here: PBMCs, sampled from a glioma patient whose treatment included an IDH1 peptide vaccine. Source of these receptors: a woman aged 45-65 years with glioma.

The chain joins TRBV5-8 to TRBJ2-5; the D call may be TRBD1 or TRBD2 (5 bases each). Germline V lookup: CDR1 SGHTS, CDR2 YDEGEE. The V gene lost 0 bases and the J gene lost 4 bases, with 10 bases spanning the gap. This CDR3 spans 14 amino acids. The CDR3 nucleotides are TGTGCCAGCAGCTTGGTGGGACGGATAGAGACCCAGTACTTC. This translates into CASSLVGRIETQYF. Full variable domain (rest looked up from reference TRBV5-8 and TRBJ2-5): EAGVTQSPTHLIKTRGQQATLRCSPISGHTSVYWYQQALGLGLQFLLWYDEGEERNRGNFPPRFSGRQFPNYSSELNVNALELEDSALYLCASSLVGRIETQYFGPGTRLLVL.

The chain recombines TRBV6-5 with TRBJ2-3; D may be TRBD2 (5 bases). This CDR3 spans 12 amino acids. V lost 7 bases to trimming and J lost 6 bases, with 11 bases between them. Germline lookup yields CDR1 MNHEY and CDR2 SVGAGI. In DNA, the CDR3 is TGTGCCAGCACCTCCCGGAGGGATACGCAGTATTTT. It codes for CASTSRRDTQYF.

The chain joins TRBV19 to TRBJ1-2; 7 bases align to TRBD1. J lost 6 bases, V lost 5 bases, and 9 bases had no gene match. CDR3 length: 14 amino acids. CDR1 is LNHDA and CDR2 is SQIVND in the germline V gene (reference sequence). The CDR3 loop reads CASSPRGRNDGYTF. The DNA for the CDR3 is TGTGCCAGTAGTCCGAGGGGGCGCAACGATGGCTACACCTTC.

The chain combines TRBV10-1 with TRBJ2-1, with 14 nucleotides matching TRBD2. Germline assignment: CDR1 WNHNN and CDR2 SYGVQD (reference sequence). Trimming removed 4 bases from V and 5 bases from J; junction bases left unmatched: 4. The CDR3 totals 16 residues. DNA for the CDR3: TGCGCCAGCAGTGCGGGGACTAGCGGGAGAAACAATGAGCAGTTCTTC. This translates into CASSAGTSGRNNEQFF.

The chain couples TRBV5-4 to TRBJ1-1; 7 nucleotides line up with TRBD1. The germline CDR1 and CDR2 sequences are SGHNT and YYREEE (reference sequence). The junction had 14 bases not matched to a gene; V was cut back by 9 bases and J by 0 bases. The CDR3 runs to 16 residues. The CDR3 bases are TGTGCCACTTTAAGAGATGGGGGACAGTTGAACACTGAAGCTTTCTTT. It is translated as CATLRDGGQLNTEAFF. The variable domain in full, with the rest retrieved from reference TRBV5-4 and TRBJ1-1, is ETGVTQSPTHLIKTRGQQVTLRCSSQSGHNTVSWYQQALGQGPQFIFQYYREEENGRGNFPPRFSGLQFPNYSSELNVNALELDDSALYLCATLRDGGQLNTEAFFGQGTRLTVV.

In DNA, the CDR3 is TGTGCCAGCAGCCTAGACCGGGGGCAGCCCCAGCATTTT. It translates to CASSLDRGQPQHF. The V gene is TRBV7-3, the J gene TRBJ1-5, with D perhaps TRBD1 (5 bases). The V end was cut by 5 bases, the J end by 7 bases, with 12 bases between. The CDR3 runs 13 residues. Germline CDR1 is SGHTA and CDR2 is FQGTGA.

V and J are TRBV5-6 and TRBJ1-6, with D possibly being TRBD1 (6 bases). V gave up 0 bases and J gave up 9 bases, with 13 bases separating them. This CDR3 contains 15 residues. Germline CDR1 and CDR2: SGHDT and YYEEEE. CDR3 loop: CASSLEPGAGSPLHF. The CDR3 region has the DNA TGTGCCAGCAGCTTGGAACCAGGGGCAGGTTCACCCCTCCACTTT.